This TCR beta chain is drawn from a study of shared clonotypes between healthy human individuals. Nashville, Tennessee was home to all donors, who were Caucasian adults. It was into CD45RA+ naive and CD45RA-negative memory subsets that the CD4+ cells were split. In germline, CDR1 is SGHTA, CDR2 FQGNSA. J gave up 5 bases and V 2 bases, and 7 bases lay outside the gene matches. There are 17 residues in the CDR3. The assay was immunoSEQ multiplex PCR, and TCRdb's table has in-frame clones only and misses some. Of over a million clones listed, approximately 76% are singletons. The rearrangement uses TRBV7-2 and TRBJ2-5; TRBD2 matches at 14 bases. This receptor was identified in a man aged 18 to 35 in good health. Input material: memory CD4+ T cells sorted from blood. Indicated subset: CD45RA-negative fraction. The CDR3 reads CASSLYGTSGSFETQYF. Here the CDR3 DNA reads TGTGCCAGCAGCTTATATGGGACTAGCGGGAGTTTTGAGACCCAGTACTTC.